This T cell receptor beta chain originates from a study of technical replicates of blood from a handful of donors. Only in-frame clones appear in the TCRdb table, and some are missing; sequencing was by immunoSEQ multiplex PCR. The sample has 65,000 to 85,000 clones; about 93% are singletons. From germline, CDR1 is GTSNPN and CDR2 SVGIG (reference sequence). The CDR3 contains 13 residues. The V end was cut by 2 bases, the J end by 4 bases, with 9 bases between. The chain joins TRBV30 to TRBJ1-5, with D unclear. This TCR was recovered from a human donor in good health. Material: T cells isolated from PBMCs. In DNA form, the CDR3 reads TGTGCCTGGAGTACCCAGGATAATCAGCCCCAGCATTTT. Its translation: CAWSTQDNQPQHF.